Listed below are T cell receptor beta chains from one sample, sequenced in a study of post-analysis software for immune sequencing data. One entry per CDR3 protein, called by TCRdb with MiXCR from the PCR reads. The table lists about 810,000 distinct CDR3 sequences, roughly 58% of them singletons. The source material was blood. All receptors come from a girl aged 10-17 years with multiple sclerosis. CDR3s include the opening cysteine and the closing phenylalanine or tryptophan. The D gene is left open where the match is weak. Clone sizes are given selectively: once, few, many, or a class where the clone is expanded.

clone_size,j_call,v_call,d_call,cdr3_length,cdr3_aa,cdr3_nt
few,TRBJ2-4,TRBV7-2,-,14,CASSSAGSKNIQYF,TGTGCCAGCAGCTCCGCAGGTTCCAAAAACATTCAGTACTTC
few,TRBJ2-7,TRBV29-1,-,13,CSILADTIYEQYF,TGCAGCATTCTGGCTGACACGATCTACGAGCAGTACTTC
-,TRBJ1-2,TRBV29-1,TRBD1,14,CSVEDRGRDYGYTF,TGCAGCGTTGAAGACAGGGGGAGAGACTATGGCTACACCTTC
-,TRBJ2-1,TRBV5-1,TRBD2,17,CASSFDPTSGVLNEQFF,TGCGCCAGCAGCTTCGACCCGACTAGCGGGGTCCTCAATGAGCAGTTCTTC
-,TRBJ2-3,TRBV2,-,15,CASSEATGPADTQYF,TGTGCCAGCAGTGAAGCCACAGGGCCAGCAGATACGCAGTATTTT
-,TRBJ2-7,TRBV29-1,-,13,CSVALLQDYEQYF,TGCAGCGTTGCACTGCTACAAGACTACGAGCAGTACTTC
-,TRBJ2-7,TRBV7-9,-,12,CASRPLGYEQYF,TGTGCCAGCAGGCCCCTAGGCTACGAGCAGTACTTC
-,TRBJ2-1,TRBV29-1,-,14,CSGSRPGTYNEQFF,TGCAGCGGCTCCAGGCCAGGGACTTACAATGAGCAGTTCTTC
-,TRBJ2-5,TRBV20-1,TRBD2,16,CSASASGGGIQETQYF,TGCAGTGCTAGCGCATCGGGGGGGGGCATCCAAGAGACCCAGTACTTC
few,TRBJ2-3,TRBV5-1,-,14,CASSLAGYGDTQYF,TGCGCCAGCAGCTTGGCGGGTTATGGAGATACGCAGTATTTT
-,TRBJ2-7,TRBV29-1,TRBD1,17,CSVLLGQGVRSSDEQYF,TGCAGCGTTCTCCTGGGACAGGGTGTTCGTTCGTCCGACGAGCAGTACTTC
-,TRBJ2-2,TRBV20-1,-,16,CSASNRVGRNTGELFF,TGCAGTGCTAGCAACAGGGTTGGACGGAACACCGGGGAGCTGTTTTTT
-,TRBJ2-1,TRBV6-2/TRBV6-3,TRBD2,16,CASRRHTSGLGNEQFF,TGTGCCAGCAGACGCCATACTAGCGGGCTAGGCAATGAGCAGTTCTTC
many,TRBJ2-5,TRBV5-1,-,13,CASSLAREETQYF,TGCGCCAGCAGCTTGGCCAGGGAAGAGACCCAGTACTTC
-,TRBJ2-5,TRBV5-1,-,15,CASSSSGRGEGTQYF,TGCGCCAGCAGCTCCTCCGGAAGGGGCGAAGGGACCCAGTACTTC
few,TRBJ2-5,TRBV15,-,15,CATSRDGRGRETQYF,TGTGCCACCAGCAGAGATGGCAGGGGTCGAGAGACCCAGTACTTC
-,TRBJ2-1,TRBV7-9,TRBD2,14,CASSFVGGLNEQFF,TGTGCCAGCAGCTTCGTGGGAGGGCTCAATGAGCAGTTCTTC
many,TRBJ2-7,TRBV6-5,-,13,CASSQTSSYEQYF,TGTGCCAGCAGTCAGACTAGTTCCTACGAGCAGTACTTC
-,TRBJ1-6,TRBV5-1,TRBD1,16,CASSLWGTGVLSPLHF,TGCGCCAGCAGCTTGTGGGGGACAGGGGTTCTTTCACCCCTCCACTTT
few,TRBJ2-7,TRBV29-1,TRBD1,13,CSVERDSGDEQYF,TGCAGCGTTGAAAGGGACAGTGGGGACGAGCAGTACTTC
-,TRBJ2-5,TRBV2,TRBD1,14,CASSDRGRVETQYF,TGTGCCAGCAGTGACAGGGGGCGCGTGGAGACCCAGTACTTC